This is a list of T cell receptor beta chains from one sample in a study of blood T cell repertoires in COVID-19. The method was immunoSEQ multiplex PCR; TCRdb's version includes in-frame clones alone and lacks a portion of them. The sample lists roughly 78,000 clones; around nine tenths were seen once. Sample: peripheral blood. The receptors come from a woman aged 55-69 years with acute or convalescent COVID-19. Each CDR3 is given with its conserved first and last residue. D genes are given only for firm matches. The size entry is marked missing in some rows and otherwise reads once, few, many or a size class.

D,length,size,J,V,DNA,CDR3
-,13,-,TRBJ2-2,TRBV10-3,TGTGCCATCGTAAGCGGGTCGACCGGGGAGCTGTTTTTT,CAIVSGSTGELFF
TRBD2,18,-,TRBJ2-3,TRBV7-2,TGTGCCAGCAGCTTAGCCGGGACTAGCGGGGGGGCCTCAGATACGCAGTATTTT,CASSLAGTSGGASDTQYF
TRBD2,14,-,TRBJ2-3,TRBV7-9,TGTGCCAGCAGCTTAGGGACTAGAACAGATACGCAGTATTTT,CASSLGTRTDTQYF
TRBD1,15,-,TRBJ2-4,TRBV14,TGTGCCAGCAGCCAATGGGAGACAGGGGCGAACATTCAGTACTTC,CASSQWETGANIQYF
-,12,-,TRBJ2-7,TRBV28,TGTGCCAGCAGTCTCTACCTCTACGAGCAGTACTTC,CASSLYLYEQYF
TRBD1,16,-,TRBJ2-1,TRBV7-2,TGTGCCAGCAGCTTAACAGGGGGGAGTACTTACAATGAGCAGTTCTTC,CASSLTGGSTYNEQFF
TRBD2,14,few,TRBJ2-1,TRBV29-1,TGCAGCGTGGCTGGGGGGAGGGCCTACAATGAGCAGTTCTTC,CSVAGGRAYNEQFF
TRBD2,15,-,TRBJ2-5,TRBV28,TGTGCCAGCAGTTCATTTCGGGGGGGCTGGGAGACCCAGTACTTC,CASSSFRGGWETQYF
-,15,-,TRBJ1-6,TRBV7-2,TGTGCCAGCAGCTTAGAAAGGGGTCGAGGTTCACCCCTCCACTTT,CASSLERGRGSPLHF
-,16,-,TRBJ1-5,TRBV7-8,TGTGCCAGCAGCTTAGCGGGGGGAAGCTACAATCAGCCCCAGCATTTT,CASSLAGGSYNQPQHF
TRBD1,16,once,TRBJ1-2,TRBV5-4,TGTGCCAGCAGCTTGGCCGTAGGACAGGGATACTATGGCTACACCTTC,CASSLAVGQGYYGYTF
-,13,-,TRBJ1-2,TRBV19,TGTGCCTGCAAATTAAGGGAGAACCATGGCTACACCTTC,CACKLRENHGYTF
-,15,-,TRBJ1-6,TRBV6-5,TGTGCCAGCAGTTACGACATCCGGGATCGGTCACCCCTCCACTTT,CASSYDIRDRSPLHF
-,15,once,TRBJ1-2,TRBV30,TGTGCCTGGAGTGGGACTGCCGGGGGAGGGGATGGCTACACCTTC,CAWSGTAGGGDGYTF
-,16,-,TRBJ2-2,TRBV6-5,TGTGCCAGCAGTTACTCGGACTCCCTCAACACCGGGGAGCTGTTTTTT,CASSYSDSLNTGELFF
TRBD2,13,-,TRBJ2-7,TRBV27,TGTGCCAGCTCGGCCCAGCGGGGATACGAGCAGTACTTC,CASSAQRGYEQYF
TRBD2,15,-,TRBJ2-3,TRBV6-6,TGTGCCAGCAGTTACGGACTAGCGGGGGCGAATACGCAGTATTTT,CASSYGLAGANTQYF
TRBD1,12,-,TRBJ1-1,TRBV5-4,TGTGCCAGCAGCTCATACAGGGGGCACACTTTCTTT,CASSSYRGHTFF
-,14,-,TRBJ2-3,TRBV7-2,TGTGCCAGCAGCTTATCCAGTGTTGCAGATACGCAGTATTTT,CASSLSSVADTQYF
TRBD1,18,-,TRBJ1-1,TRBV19,TGTGCCAGTAAAGGTGGCGGGACAGATTCGCTCCTGAACACTGAAGCTTTCTTT,CASKGGGTDSLLNTEAFF
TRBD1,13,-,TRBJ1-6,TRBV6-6,TGTGCCAGCAATTGGGACAGGGATTCACCCCTCCACTTT,CASNWDRDSPLHF
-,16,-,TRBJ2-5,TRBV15,TGTGCCACCAGCAGAGATAATCCCGCGGCCCAAGAGACCCAGTACTTC,CATSRDNPAAQETQYF
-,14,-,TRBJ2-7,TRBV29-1,TGCAGCGTTGGTTGGCCAGGGAACTCCTACGAGCAGTACTTC,CSVGWPGNSYEQYF
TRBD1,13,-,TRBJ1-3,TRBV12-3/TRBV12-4,TGTGCCAGCAGTTTCGGACAGGCCTACACCATATATTTT,CASSFGQAYTIYF
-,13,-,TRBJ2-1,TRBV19,TGTGCCAGTAGTCCAGGGTTGGTCAATGAGCAGTTCTTC,CASSPGLVNEQFF
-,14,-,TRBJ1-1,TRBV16,TGTGCCAGCAGCCAATCGGCCGGAGGGACTGAAGCTTTCTTT,CASSQSAGGTEAFF